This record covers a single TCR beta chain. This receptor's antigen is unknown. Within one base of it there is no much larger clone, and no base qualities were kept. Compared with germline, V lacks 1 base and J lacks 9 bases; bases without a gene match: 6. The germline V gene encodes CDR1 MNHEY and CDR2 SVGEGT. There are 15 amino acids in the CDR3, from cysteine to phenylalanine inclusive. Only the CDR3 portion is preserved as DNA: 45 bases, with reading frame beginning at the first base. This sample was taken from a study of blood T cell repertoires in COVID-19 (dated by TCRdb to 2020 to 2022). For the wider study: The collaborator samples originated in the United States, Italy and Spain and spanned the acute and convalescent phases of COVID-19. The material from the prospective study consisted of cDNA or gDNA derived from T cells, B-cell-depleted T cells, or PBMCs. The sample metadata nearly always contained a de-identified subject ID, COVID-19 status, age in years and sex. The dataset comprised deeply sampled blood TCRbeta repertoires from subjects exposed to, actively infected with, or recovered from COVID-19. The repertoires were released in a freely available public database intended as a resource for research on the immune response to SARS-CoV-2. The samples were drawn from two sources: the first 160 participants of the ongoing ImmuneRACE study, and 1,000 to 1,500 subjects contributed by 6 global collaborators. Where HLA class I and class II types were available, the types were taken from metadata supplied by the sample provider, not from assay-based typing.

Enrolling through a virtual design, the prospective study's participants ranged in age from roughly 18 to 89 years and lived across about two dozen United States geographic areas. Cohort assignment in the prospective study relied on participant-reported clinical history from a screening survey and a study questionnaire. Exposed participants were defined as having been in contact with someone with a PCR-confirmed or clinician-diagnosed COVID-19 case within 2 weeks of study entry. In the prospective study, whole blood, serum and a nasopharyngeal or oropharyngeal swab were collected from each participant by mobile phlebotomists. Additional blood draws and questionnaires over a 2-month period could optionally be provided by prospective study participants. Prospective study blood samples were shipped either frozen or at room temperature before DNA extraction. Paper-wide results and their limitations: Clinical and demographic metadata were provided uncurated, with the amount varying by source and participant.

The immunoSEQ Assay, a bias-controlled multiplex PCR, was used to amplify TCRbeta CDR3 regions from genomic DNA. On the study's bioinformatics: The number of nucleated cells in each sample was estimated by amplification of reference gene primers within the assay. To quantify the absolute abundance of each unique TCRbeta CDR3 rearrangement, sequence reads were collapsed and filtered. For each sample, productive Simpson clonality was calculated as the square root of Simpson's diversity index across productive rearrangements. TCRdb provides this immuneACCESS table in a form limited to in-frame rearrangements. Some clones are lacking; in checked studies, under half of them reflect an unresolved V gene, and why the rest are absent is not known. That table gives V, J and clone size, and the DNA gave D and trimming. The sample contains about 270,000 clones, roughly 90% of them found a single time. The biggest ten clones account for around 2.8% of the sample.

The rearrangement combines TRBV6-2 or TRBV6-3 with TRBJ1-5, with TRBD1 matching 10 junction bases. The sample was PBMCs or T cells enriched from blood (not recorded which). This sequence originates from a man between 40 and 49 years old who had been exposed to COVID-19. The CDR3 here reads CASSYYAGQGPPQHF. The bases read TGTGCCAGCAGTTACTATGCGGGACAGGGGCCGCCCCAGCATTTT.